Below are 11 T cell receptor beta chains sequenced from a single sample in a study of T cell responses to AZD1222 COVID-19 vaccine. Produced via immunoSEQ multiplex PCR; TCRdb's table is partial and in-frame only. Altogether roughly 81,000 clones are present, 70% to 90% being singletons, with the ten largest covering approximately 8%. This sample comprised peripheral blood, obtained on day 0 of AZD1222 vaccination. These receptors originate from an adult in good health.

A remark on this clone: Other DNA sequences in the same sample also yield this CDR3. This chain uses TRBV19 with TRBJ2-1; TRBD2 agrees at 14 bases. Germline-derived CDR1 and CDR2 are LNHDA and SQIVND (reference sequence). The V and J ends lost 1 base and 7 bases, in that order; junction bases with no gene match: 0. The CDR3 is 15 amino acids. The CDR3 sequence: CASSIGTSGRNEQFF. The CDR3, as DNA: TGTGCCAGTAGTATAGGGACTAGCGGGAGGAATGAGCAGTTCTTC.

This clone has more than one count but fewer than ten. The chain employs TRBV2 and TRBJ2-4, with a possible D match to TRBD1 (6 bases). Trimming pared 4 bases from V and 0 bases from J, leaving 16 bases between. From germline, CDR1 is SNHLY and CDR2 FYNNEI. The CDR3 is 17 amino acids. The CDR3 reads CASSGFQGTLAKNIQYF. The CDR3 region has the DNA TGTGCCAGCAGTGGGTTCCAGGGGACACTAGCCAAAAACATTCAGTACTTC.

This chain uses TRBV27 with TRBJ2-3; 7 bases are shared with TRBD2. The CDR3 consists of 17 residues. Per the germline V gene, CDR1 is MNHEY and CDR2 is SMNVEV (reference sequence). V lost 6 bases and J lost 2; bases outside the gene matches: 14. As DNA, the CDR3 is TGTGCCAGCAGACCCACGCGAGTAGCGGGCCTCACAGATACGCAGTATTTT. This sequence encodes CASRPTRVAGLTDTQYF.

V and J are TRBV11-2 and TRBJ2-7; D might be TRBD1 (5 bases). Looked up from germline, CDR1 is SGHAT and CDR2 is FQNNGV. The CDR3 loop spans 16 amino acids. The germline V and J ends were trimmed by 0 bases and 2 bases, with 14 bases remaining between them. CDR3 region: CASSLDLSRGTYEQYF. CDR3 bases: TGTGCCAGCAGCTTAGATCTAAGTAGGGGCACCTACGAGCAGTACTTC. Full variable domain (missing parts from reference TRBV11-2 and TRBJ2-7): EAGVAQSPRYKIIEKRQSVAFWCNPISGHATLYWYQQILGQGPKLLIQFQNNGVVDDSQLPKDRFSAERLKGVDSTLKIQPAKLEDSAVYLCASSLDLSRGTYEQYFGPGTRLTVT.

The genes are TRBV28 and TRBJ2-2, with a tentative D call TRBD2 (6 bases). The CDR3 has 17 residues. With 1 base removed from V and 1 base from J, the gap between germline ends came to 13 bases. CDR1 and CDR2 (germline): MDHEN, SYDVKM. CDR3 sequence: CASSLFGTGKNTGELFF. The CDR3 DNA sequence: TGTGCCAGCAGTTTATTTGGGACTGGAAAGAACACCGGGGAGCTGTTTTTT.

The rearrangement joins TRBV27 to TRBJ1-2, with TRBD1 identical over 9 bases. V dropped 6 bases and J dropped 5; count of bases not matched to a gene: 1. CDR3 size: 12 residues. Looked up from germline, CDR1 is MNHEY and CDR2 is SMNVEV (reference sequence). In nucleotides, the CDR3 is TGTGCCAGCAGGGGGACAGGGTATGGCTACACCTTC. It is translated as CASRGTGYGYTF.

The rearrangement links TRBV6-5 to TRBJ1-2; 8 bases agree with TRBD1. V lost 10 bases, J lost 3 bases, and 7 bases stayed unmatched. Germline loops: CDR1 MNHEY, CDR2 SVGAGI. The CDR3 loop spans 13 amino acids. CDR3 in DNA: TGTGCCACCCAATTGACAGGGGACTATGGCTACACCTTC. This translates into CATQLTGDYGYTF.

This chain uses TRBV4-2 with TRBJ2-7; D possibly corresponds to TRBD2 (5 bases). Germline lookup yields CDR1 LGHNA and CDR2 YNFKEQ. The CDR3 loop spans 15 amino acids. Trimming removed 1 base at V and 2 bases at J, with 12 bases between. For the CDR3, the DNA is TGTGCCAGCAGCCAAGCTCTAGCTCTAGCCTACGAGCAGTACTTC. Translating gives CASSQALALAYEQYF.

CDR3 sequence reads: CASSLGLRNEQFF. The DNA of the CDR3 is TGTGCCAGCAGCTTGGGACTAAGAAATGAGCAGTTCTTC. The chain combines TRBV5-4 with TRBJ2-1, with a weak D call TRBD2 (5 bases). The V gene lost 0 bases and the J gene lost 7 bases, with 8 bases spanning the gap. The CDR3 contains 13 residues. The germline CDR1 and CDR2 sequences are SGHNT and YYREEE (reference sequence).

This clone came up once. The chain employs TRBV6-5 and TRBJ1-2; 10 nucleotides agree with TRBD1. J gave up 7 bases and V 6 bases, and 8 bases lay outside the gene matches. Germline V gene sequence: CDR1 MNHEY, CDR2 SVGAGI. The CDR3 consists of 14 residues. CDR3 bases: TGTGCCAGCAGCTCCGGGACAGGGGCGGCTGGCTACACCTTC. This sequence encodes CASSSGTGAAGYTF.

The chain links TRBV28 to TRBJ1-4, with a possible D match to TRBD1 (6 bases). This CDR3 is 16 amino acids long. The V and J ends lost 5 bases and 0 bases respectively, with 13 bases between them. Germline V gene lookup returns CDR1 MDHEN and CDR2 SYDVKM. The CDR3 nucleotides read TGTGCCAGCAGTATCTACAGGGTCGCAACTAATGAAAAACTGTTTTTT. Its protein is CASSIYRVATNEKLFF.